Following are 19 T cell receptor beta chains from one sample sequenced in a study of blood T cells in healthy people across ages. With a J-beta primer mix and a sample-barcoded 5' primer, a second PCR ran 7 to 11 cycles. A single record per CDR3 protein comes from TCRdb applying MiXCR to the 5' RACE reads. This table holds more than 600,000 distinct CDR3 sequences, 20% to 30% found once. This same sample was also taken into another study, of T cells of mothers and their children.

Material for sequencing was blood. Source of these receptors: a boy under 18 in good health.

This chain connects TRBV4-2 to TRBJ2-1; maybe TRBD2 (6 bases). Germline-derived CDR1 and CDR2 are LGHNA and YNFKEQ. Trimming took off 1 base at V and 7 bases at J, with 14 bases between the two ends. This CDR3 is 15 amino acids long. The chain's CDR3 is CASSQVLVGGNEQFF. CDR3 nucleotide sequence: TGTGCCAGCAGCCAAGTGTTAGTGGGGGGTAATGAGCAGTTCTTC.

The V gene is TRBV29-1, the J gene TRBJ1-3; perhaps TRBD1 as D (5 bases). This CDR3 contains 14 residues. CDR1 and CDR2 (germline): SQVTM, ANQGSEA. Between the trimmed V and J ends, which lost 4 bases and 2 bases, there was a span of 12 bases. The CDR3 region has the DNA TGCAGCGTTGCGGTTTCGGGGGCTGGAAACACCATATATTTT. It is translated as CSVAVSGAGNTIYF.

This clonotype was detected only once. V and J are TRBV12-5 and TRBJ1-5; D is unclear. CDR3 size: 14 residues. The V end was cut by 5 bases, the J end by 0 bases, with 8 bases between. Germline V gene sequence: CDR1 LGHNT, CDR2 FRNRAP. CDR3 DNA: TGTGCTAGTGGTCTTGCTGATAGCAATCAGCCCCAGCATTTT. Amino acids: CASGLADSNQPQHF.

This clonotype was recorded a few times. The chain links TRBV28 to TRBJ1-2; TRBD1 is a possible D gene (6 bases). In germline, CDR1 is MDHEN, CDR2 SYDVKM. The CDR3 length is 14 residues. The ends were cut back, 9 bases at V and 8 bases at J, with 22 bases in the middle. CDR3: CASELGGVVGGYTF. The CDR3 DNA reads TGTGCCAGTGAGCTAGGGGGAGTGGTAGGAGGCTACACCTTC.

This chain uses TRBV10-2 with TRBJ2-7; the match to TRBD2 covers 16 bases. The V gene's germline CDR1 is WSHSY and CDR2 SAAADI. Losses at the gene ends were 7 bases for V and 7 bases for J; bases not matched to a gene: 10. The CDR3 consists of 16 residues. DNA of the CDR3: TGCGCCAGCATCCCCGGGACTAGCGGGGGGGCGGAAGAGCAGTACTTC. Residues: CASIPGTSGGAEEQYF.

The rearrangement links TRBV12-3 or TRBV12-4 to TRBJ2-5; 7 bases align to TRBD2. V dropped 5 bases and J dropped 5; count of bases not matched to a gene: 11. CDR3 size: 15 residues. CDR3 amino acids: CASSPSAGNRETQYF. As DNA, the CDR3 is TGTGCCAGCAGTCCGTCAGCGGGGAACAGGGAGACCCAGTACTTC.

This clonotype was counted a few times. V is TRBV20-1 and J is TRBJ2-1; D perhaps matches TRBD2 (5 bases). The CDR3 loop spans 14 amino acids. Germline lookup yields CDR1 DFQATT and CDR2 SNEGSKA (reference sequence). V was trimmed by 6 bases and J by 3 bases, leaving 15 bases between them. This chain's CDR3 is CSAQTSGIYNEQFF. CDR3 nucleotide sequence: TGCAGTGCGCAAACTAGTGGGATCTACAATGAGCAGTTCTTC.

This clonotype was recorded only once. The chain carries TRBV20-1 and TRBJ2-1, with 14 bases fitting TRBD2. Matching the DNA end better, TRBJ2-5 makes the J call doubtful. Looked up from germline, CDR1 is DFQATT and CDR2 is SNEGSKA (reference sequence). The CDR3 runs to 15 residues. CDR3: CSARGTSGGQETQYF. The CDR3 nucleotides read TGCAGTGCTCGGGGGACTAGCGGGGGACAAGAGACCCAGTACTTC.

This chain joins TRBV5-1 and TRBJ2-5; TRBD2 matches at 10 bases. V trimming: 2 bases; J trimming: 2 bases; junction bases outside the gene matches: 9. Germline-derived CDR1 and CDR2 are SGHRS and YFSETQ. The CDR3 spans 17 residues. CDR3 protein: CASSFNPSGGLQETQYF. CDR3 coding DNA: TGCGCCAGCAGCTTTAACCCTAGCGGGGGTCTACAAGAGACCCAGTACTTC.

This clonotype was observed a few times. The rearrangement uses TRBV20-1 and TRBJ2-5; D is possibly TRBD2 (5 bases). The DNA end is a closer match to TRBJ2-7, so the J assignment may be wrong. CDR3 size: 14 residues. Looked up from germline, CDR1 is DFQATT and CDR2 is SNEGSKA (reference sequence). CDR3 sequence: CSARRDLAIYEQYF. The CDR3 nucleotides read TGCAGTGCTAGGAGGGATCTCGCCATCTACGAGCAGTACTTC.

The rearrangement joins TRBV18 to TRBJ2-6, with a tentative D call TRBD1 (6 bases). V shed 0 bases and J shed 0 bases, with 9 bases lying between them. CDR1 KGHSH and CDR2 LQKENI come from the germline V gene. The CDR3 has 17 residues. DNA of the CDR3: TGTGCCAGCTCACCACCGGGACAAATCTCTGGGGCCAACGTCCTGACTTTC. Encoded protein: CASSPPGQISGANVLTF.

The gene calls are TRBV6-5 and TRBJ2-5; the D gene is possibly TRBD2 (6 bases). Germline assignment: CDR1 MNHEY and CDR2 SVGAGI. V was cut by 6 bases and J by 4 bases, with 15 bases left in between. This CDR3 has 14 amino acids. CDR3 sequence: CASSPVGSGETQYF. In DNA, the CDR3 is TGTGCCAGCAGCCCCGTGGGTAGCGGAGAGACCCAGTACTTC.

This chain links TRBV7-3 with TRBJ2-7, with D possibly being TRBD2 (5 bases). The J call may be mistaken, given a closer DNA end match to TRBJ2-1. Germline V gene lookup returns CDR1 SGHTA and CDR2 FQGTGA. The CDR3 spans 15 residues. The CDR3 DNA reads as TGTGCCAGCAGCTTATTCGCCGAGGAGGTCGATGAGCAGTTCTTC. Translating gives CASSLFAEEVDEQFF.

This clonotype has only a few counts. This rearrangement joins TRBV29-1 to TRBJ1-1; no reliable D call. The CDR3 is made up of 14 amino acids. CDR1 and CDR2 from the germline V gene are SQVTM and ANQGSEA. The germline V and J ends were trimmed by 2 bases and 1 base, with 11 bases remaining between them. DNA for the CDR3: TGCAGCGTTGAACCTAGGGCGTCGAACACTGAAGCTTTCTTT. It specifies CSVEPRASNTEAFF.

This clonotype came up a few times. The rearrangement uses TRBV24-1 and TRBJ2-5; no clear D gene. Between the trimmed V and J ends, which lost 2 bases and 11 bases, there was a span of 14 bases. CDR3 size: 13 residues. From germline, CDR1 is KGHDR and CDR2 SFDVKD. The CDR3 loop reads CATSDSLVQEQYF. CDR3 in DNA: TGTGCCACCAGTGATTCGTTGGTTCAGGAGCAGTACTTC.

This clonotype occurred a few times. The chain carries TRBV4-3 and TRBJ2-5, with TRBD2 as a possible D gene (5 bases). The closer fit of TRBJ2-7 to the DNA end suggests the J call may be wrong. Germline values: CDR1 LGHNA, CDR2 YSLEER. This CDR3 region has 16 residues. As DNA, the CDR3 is TGCGCCAGCAGCCAAGATCTCGGCGGGCCCCCCTACGAGCAGTACTTC. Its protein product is CASSQDLGGPPYEQYF.

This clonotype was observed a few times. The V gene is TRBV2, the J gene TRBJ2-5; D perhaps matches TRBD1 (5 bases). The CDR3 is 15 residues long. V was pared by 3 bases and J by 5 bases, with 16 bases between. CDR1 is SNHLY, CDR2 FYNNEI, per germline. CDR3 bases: TGTGCCAGCAGTGAGTTGAAGGGGTCCGGCGAGACCCAGTACTTC. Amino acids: CASSELKGSGETQYF.

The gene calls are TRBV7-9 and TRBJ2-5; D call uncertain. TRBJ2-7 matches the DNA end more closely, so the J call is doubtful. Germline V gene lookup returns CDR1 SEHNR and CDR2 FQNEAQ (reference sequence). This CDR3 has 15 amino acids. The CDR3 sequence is CASSLGGLTYYEQYF. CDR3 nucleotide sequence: TGTGCCAGCAGCTTAGGCGGTCTTACCTACTACGAGCAGTACTTC.

The CDR3 sequence: CSARGGTGGRTDTQYF. The CDR3 bases are TGCAGTGCTAGAGGGGGGACAGGGGGCCGCACAGATACGCAGTATTTT. The chain couples TRBV20-1 to TRBJ2-3, with 12 bases matching TRBD1. Looked up from germline, CDR1 is DFQATT and CDR2 is SNEGSKA (reference sequence). The junction had 3 bases not matched to a gene; V was cut back by 1 base and J by 1 base. This CDR3 contains 16 residues.